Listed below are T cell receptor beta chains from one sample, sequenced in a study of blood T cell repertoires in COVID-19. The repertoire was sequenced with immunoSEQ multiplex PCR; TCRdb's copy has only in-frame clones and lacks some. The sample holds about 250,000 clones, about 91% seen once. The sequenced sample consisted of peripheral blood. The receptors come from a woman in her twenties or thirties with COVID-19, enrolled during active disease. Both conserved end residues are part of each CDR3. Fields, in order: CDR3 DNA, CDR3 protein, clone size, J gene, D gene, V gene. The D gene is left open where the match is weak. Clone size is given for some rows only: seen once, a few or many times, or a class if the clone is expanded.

TGTGCCAGCAGCTTGTCGGAAGTGGAACAGGGAGACTTC,CASSLSEVEQGDF,.,TRBJ2-7,.,TRBV7-9
TGTGCCAGCAGTAATCCGGGACAGGGGATTTACGAGCAGTACTTC,CASSNPGQGIYEQYF,.,TRBJ2-7,TRBD1,TRBV2
TGTGCCAGCTCACCTCGACAGGCCTACGAGCAGTACTTC,CASSPRQAYEQYF,.,TRBJ2-7,.,TRBV18
TGTGCCAGCAGCCTCATTCGGGAATCTTCCGAGCAGTACTTC,CASSLIRESSEQYF,.,TRBJ2-7,.,TRBV7-2
TGTGCCAGCAGTTACTCGACAAGGGGTAAGAACTCACCCCTCCACTTT,CASSYSTRGKNSPLHF,.,TRBJ1-6,.,TRBV6-2/TRBV6-3
TGTGCCAGCAGTTTTAATCCCAATACAGGCACCGATGAAGCTTTCTTT,CASSFNPNTGTDEAFF,few,TRBJ1-1,.,TRBV28
TGTGCCATCAGCTCAGCGGGGGAGGAGGCTGGCTACACCTTC,CAISSAGEEAGYTF,.,TRBJ1-2,.,TRBV10-3
TGTGCCAGCTCACCGGGACAGGAAAATCAGCCCCAGCATTTT,CASSPGQENQPQHF,few,TRBJ1-5,TRBD1,TRBV18
TGTGCCAGCAGTGTATCCGGGACAGGGTTCTACGAGCAGTACTTC,CASSVSGTGFYEQYF,once,TRBJ2-7,TRBD1,TRBV25-1
TGTGCCAGCAGCTTGGTAGCGGGAGTCCGCGAGCAGTTCTTC,CASSLVAGVREQFF,.,TRBJ2-1,TRBD2,TRBV5-4
TGTGCCAGCAGCCAGTACGGGGGAGGGGAAGATGAAAAACTGTTTTTT,CASSQYGGGEDEKLFF,.,TRBJ1-4,.,TRBV13
TGTGCCAGCAGCTTACTAGCGGGAGGAACCGGGGAGCTGTTTTTT,CASSLLAGGTGELFF,.,TRBJ2-2,TRBD2,TRBV7-9
TGTGCCAGTAGTCTCGGGACAGCCCAAGAGACCCAGTACTTC,CASSLGTAQETQYF,.,TRBJ2-5,TRBD1,TRBV19
TGTGCCAGCAGCAATACGCGGGACAGGGGGAATGAGCAGTTCTTC,CASSNTRDRGNEQFF,.,TRBJ2-1,TRBD1,TRBV6-6
TGTGCCAGCAGCTACCTACTCTCAGGGGACTATGGCTACACCTTC,CASSYLLSGDYGYTF,once,TRBJ1-2,.,TRBV3-1/TRBV3-2
TGTGCCAGCAGCCAACCGACAGGGAGTGCCACCGGGGAGCTGTTTTTT,CASSQPTGSATGELFF,.,TRBJ2-2,TRBD1,TRBV14
TGTGCCAGCAGCCAACAGGGTACAAAAGATACGCAGTATTTT,CASSQQGTKDTQYF,.,TRBJ2-3,.,TRBV3-1/TRBV3-2
TGTGCCAGCAGCCAACACCTGGGACTAGCGGGGGGAAGCACAGATACGCAGTATTTT,CASSQHLGLAGGSTDTQYF,.,TRBJ2-3,TRBD2,TRBV3-1/TRBV3-2
TGCGCCAGCAGCCCGAGGGGCGGGACAGTTAATTCACCCCTCCACTTT,CASSPRGGTVNSPLHF,.,TRBJ1-6,TRBD1,TRBV5-1
TGTGCCAGTAGAGGGACTCCCTCCTACAATGAGCAGTTCTTC,CASRGTPSYNEQFF,.,TRBJ2-1,.,TRBV19
TGCGCCAGCAGTGAGAGGACAGGGGGCGGCTACACCTTC,CASSERTGGGYTF,.,TRBJ1-2,TRBD1,TRBV10-2
TGTGAGCCCGGGACTCCCAAGTCCACAGATACGCAGTATTTT,CEPGTPKSTDTQYF,.,TRBJ2-3,.,TRBV27
TGTGCCAGCAGCAAGACTAGCGGCTACGAGCAGTACTTC,CASSKTSGYEQYF,.,TRBJ2-7,TRBD2,TRBV7-6
TGCAGCGTTGACAAGATCCCTATTGAGACAAGCGAGCAGTTCTTC,CSVDKIPIETSEQFF,.,TRBJ2-1,.,TRBV29-1
TGCAGCGTCGAAGGGAGGGGAAAAGGCTATGGCTACACCTTC,CSVEGRGKGYGYTF,.,TRBJ1-2,.,TRBV29-1
TGTGCCAGCAGCTTCAGGGGGGAGAACACCGGGGAGCTGTTTTTT,CASSFRGENTGELFF,.,TRBJ2-2,.,TRBV7-9
TGTGCCAGCAGTCCACAGACAGTGAACACTGAAGCTTTCTTT,CASSPQTVNTEAFF,.,TRBJ1-1,.,TRBV6-5
TGCGCCACCCGAGAGGTCGGCACAGATACGCAGTATTTT,CATREVGTDTQYF,.,TRBJ2-3,.,TRBV5-1
TGCGCCAGCAGCCTGGGTTATGGGCCGCGTGGGAGCAATCAGCCCCAGCATTTT,CASSLGYGPRGSNQPQHF,.,TRBJ1-5,.,TRBV5-1
TGTGCCAGCAGCCCTACTACGAGGGAGGTTGTGTATACGCAGTATTTT,CASSPTTREVVYTQYF,.,TRBJ2-3,.,TRBV5-4
TGTGCCAGCAGGGACATACTTGGCTACACCTTC,CASRDILGYTF,.,TRBJ1-2,.,TRBV28